This passage covers 4 T cell receptor beta chains from one sample sequenced in a study of T cell repertoires in cytomegalovirus infection. Using its own MiXCR run on the reads, TCRdb lists one record per CDR3 protein. The sample lists 150,000 to 200,000 distinct CDR3 sequences; under 20% were seen once. Sequencing was done on a sample of CD8+ T cells from PBMCs. The receptors here all came from a human donor in good health (CMV status not recorded). Some clones in this sample may be carry-over from other donors' samples.

There are a few counts of this clonotype. This chain connects TRBV12-3 or TRBV12-4 to TRBJ1-2; TRBD1 might be the D (6 bases). The CDR3 has 15 amino acids. V gave up 6 bases and J gave up 4 bases, with 18 bases separating them. CDR3 sequence: CASRYPHGGGYGYTF. The CDR3, as DNA: TGTGCCAGCAGGTACCCCCATGGGGGCGGCTATGGCTACACCTTC.

This clonotype was counted between two and nine times. The chain uses TRBV20-1 and TRBJ2-7; weak D call: TRBD1 (6 bases). CDR3 length: 11 amino acids. CDR1 and CDR2 (germline): DFQATT, SNEGSKA (reference sequence). V was clipped by 3 bases and J by 5 bases, with 8 bases between them. The CDR3 sequence is CSARDSNEQYF. The CDR3 DNA reads TGCAGTGCTAGGGACAGCAACGAGCAGTACTTC.

The rearrangement joins TRBV6-2 or TRBV6-3 to TRBJ1-1; 7 nucleotides match TRBD1. Germline V gene sequence: CDR1 MNHEY, CDR2 SVGEGT. Germline trimming cut 6 bases from V and 11 bases from J; bases unmatched to any gene: 12. The CDR3 consists of 13 residues. DNA for the CDR3: TGTGCCAGCAGGAAGGGGACAGAACTCGAGGCTTTCTTT. Its protein product is CASRKGTELEAFF.

This clonotype came up many times. As DNA, the CDR3 is TGTGCCAGCAGCTTAGTCGCCTACAATGAGCAGTTCTTC. The encoded protein is CASSLVAYNEQFF. This chain uses TRBV11-2 with TRBJ2-1; D gene ambiguous. V lost 1 base and J lost 2, with 3 bases in between. The germline V gene encodes CDR1 SGHAT and CDR2 FQNNGV. The CDR3 is made up of 13 amino acids. Drawing the rest from reference TRBV11-2 and TRBJ2-1, the complete variable domain is EAGVAQSPRYKIIEKRQSVAFWCNPISGHATLYWYQQILGQGPKLLIQFQNNGVVDDSQLPKDRFSAERLKGVDSTLKIQPAKLEDSAVYLCASSLVAYNEQFFGPGTRLTVL.